A single sample is the source of the 9 T cell receptor beta chains below, sequenced in a study of CD8 T cells in Susac syndrome. About 0.5 to 1 ug RNA was reverse transcribed with random hexamers. MiXCR, applied by TCRdb to the immunoSEQ multiplex PCR reads, yields one record per CDR3 protein. The sample holds tens of thousands of distinct CDR3 sequences; roughly 93% are singletons and the top ten take around 0.15%. The sequencing sample was made of CD4+ T cells from PBMCs. These TCRs come from a human donor with Susac syndrome.

This chain uses TRBV20-1 with TRBJ1-2; no clear D gene. Germline-derived CDR1 and CDR2 are DFQATT and SNEGSKA (reference sequence). The CDR3 loop spans 13 amino acids. The ends were cut back, 6 bases at V and 6 bases at J, with 17 bases in the middle. As DNA, the CDR3 is TGCAGTGCCGAGGAAAGCTTCAGACATGGCTACACCTTC. The encoded protein is CSAEESFRHGYTF.

The chain couples TRBV28 to TRBJ2-7; D may be TRBD1 (7 bases). Germline assignment: CDR1 MDHEN and CDR2 SYDVKM. V was cut by 3 bases and J by 3 bases, with 18 bases left in between. This CDR3 is built from 16 residues. CDR3 bases: TGTGCCAGCAGTTTCTCCGGCAGGGGGGTCCTCTACGAGCAGTACTTC. This sequence encodes CASSFSGRGVLYEQYF. Based on the CDR3 plus reference TRBV28 and TRBJ2-7, the full variable domain is DVKVTQSSRYLVKRTGEKVFLECVQDMDHENMFWYRQDPGLGLRLIYFSYDVKMKEKGDIPEGYSVSREKKERFSLILESASTNQTSMYLCASSFSGRGVLYEQYFGPGTRLTVT.

The V and J genes are TRBV25-1 and TRBJ2-1; no definite D call. Germline V lookup: CDR1 MGHDK, CDR2 SYGVNS. The CDR3 is 9 amino acids. Trimming stripped 9 bases from V and 7 bases from J, with 4 bases between. The CDR3 sequence: CARGNEQFF. CDR3 DNA sequence: TGTGCCAGAGGAAATGAGCAGTTCTTC. The full variable domain, with the rest looked up from reference TRBV25-1 and TRBJ2-1, is EADIYQTPRYLVIGTGKKITLECSQTMGHDKMYWYQQDPGMELHLIHYSYGVNSTEKGDLSSESTVSRIRTEHFPLTLESARPSHTSQYLCARGNEQFFGPGTRLTVL.

This rearrangement joins TRBV7-9 to TRBJ2-7; 9 bases are a match to TRBD2. The CDR3 length is 17 residues. V lost 5 bases, J lost 2 bases, and 13 bases stayed unmatched. The germline CDR1 and CDR2 sequences are SEHNR and FQNEAQ (reference sequence). Here the CDR3 reads CASSPNVHSGGTYEQYF. CDR3 DNA sequence: TGTGCCAGCAGCCCAAACGTCCATAGCGGGGGTACCTACGAGCAGTACTTC.

The V call is TRBV2, the J call TRBJ2-5, with TRBD2 as a possible D gene (6 bases). Trimming cost V 6 bases and J 5 bases, with 16 bases left between them. The CDR3 has 14 amino acids. Germline V gene lookup returns CDR1 SNHLY and CDR2 FYNNEI. The DNA of the CDR3 is TGTGCCAGCAGGGGGGGAGCAGGGCGGGAGACCCAGTACTTC. Its translation is CASRGGAGRETQYF.

J is TRBJ2-7 and V is TRBV28, with D unresolved. The CDR3 is 14 amino acids. V shed 2 bases and J shed 0 bases, with 8 bases lying between them. Germline values: CDR1 MDHEN, CDR2 SYDVKM. CDR3 sequence: CASSLMGFSYEQYF. The CDR3 DNA reads TGTGCCAGCAGTTTAATGGGTTTCTCCTACGAGCAGTACTTC.

The V and J genes are TRBV7-9 and TRBJ2-7; TRBD2 aligns across 8 bases. The CDR3 extends over 17 amino acids. CDR1 and CDR2 from the germline V gene are SEHNR and FQNEAQ (reference sequence). V lost 5 bases and J lost 0; bases outside the gene matches: 12. CDR3 nucleotides: TGTGCCAGCAGCCCCTGGGGCGGGGGGAGGAGCTCCTACGAGCAGTACTTC. It is translated as CASSPWGGGRSSYEQYF. Based on the CDR3 plus reference TRBV7-9 and TRBJ2-7, the full variable domain is DTGVSQNPRHKITKRGQNVTFRCDPISEHNRLYWYRQTLGQGPEFLTYFQNEAQLEKSRLLSDRFSAERPKGSFSTLEIQRTEQGDSAMYLCASSPWGGGRSSYEQYFGPGTRLTVT.

The chain carries TRBV6-5 and TRBJ1-1; D is possibly TRBD1 (5 bases). CDR3 length: 14 residues. From germline, CDR1 is MNHEY and CDR2 SVGAGI. The V end was cut by 6 bases, the J end by 7 bases, with 18 bases between. The CDR3 DNA follows: TGTGCCAGCAGATTCTCGTACCGGACATTTGAAGCTTTCTTT. It yields the protein CASRFSYRTFEAFF.

The chain carries TRBV27 and TRBJ1-2; D gene ambiguous. This CDR3 has 13 residues. Germline V gives CDR1 MNHEY, CDR2 SMNVEV (reference sequence). V was cut by 4 bases and J by 0 bases, with 6 bases left in between. CDR3 DNA: TGTGCCAGCAGTTCACCGCCTAACTATGGCTACACCTTC. Its protein product is CASSSPPNYGYTF.